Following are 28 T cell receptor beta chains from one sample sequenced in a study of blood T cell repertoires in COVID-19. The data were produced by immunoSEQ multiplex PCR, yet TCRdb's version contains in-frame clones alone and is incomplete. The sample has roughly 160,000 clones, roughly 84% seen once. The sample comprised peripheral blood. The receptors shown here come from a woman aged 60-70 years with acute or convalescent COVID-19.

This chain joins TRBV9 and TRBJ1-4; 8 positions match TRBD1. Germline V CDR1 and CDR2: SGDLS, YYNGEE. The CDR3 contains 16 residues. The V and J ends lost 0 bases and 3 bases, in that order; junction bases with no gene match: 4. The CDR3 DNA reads TGTGCCAGCAGCGTAGCTACGGGACAGGCTAATGAAAAACTGTTTTTT. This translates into CASSVATGQANEKLFF.

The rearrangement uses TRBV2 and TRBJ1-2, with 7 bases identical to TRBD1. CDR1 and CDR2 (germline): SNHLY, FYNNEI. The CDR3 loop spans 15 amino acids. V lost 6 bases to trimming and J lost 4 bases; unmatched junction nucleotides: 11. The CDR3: CASSPKGNRGYGYTF. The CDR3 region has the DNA TGTGCCAGCAGCCCTAAGGGGAACAGGGGCTATGGCTACACCTTC.

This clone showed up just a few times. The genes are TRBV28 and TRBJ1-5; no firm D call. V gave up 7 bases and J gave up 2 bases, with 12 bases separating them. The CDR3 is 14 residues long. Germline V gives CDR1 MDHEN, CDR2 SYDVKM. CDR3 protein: CASKGRVGNQPQHF. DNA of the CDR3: TGTGCCAGCAAAGGGAGGGTGGGCAATCAGCCCCAGCATTTT.

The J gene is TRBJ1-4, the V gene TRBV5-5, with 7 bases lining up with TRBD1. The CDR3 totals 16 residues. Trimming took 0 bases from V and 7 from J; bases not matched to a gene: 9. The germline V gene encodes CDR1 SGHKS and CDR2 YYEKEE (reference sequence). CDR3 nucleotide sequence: TGTGCCAGCAGCTTGGGAGACAGGGTTCGAGGTGAAAAACTGTTTTTT. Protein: CASSLGDRVRGEKLFF.

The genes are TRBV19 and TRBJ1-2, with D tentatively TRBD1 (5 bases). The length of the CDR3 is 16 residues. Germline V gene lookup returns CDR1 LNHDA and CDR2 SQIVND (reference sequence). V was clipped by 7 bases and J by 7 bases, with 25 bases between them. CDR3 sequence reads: CASTHPGAGLPGGYTF. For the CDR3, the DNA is TGTGCCAGTACCCATCCGGGTGCGGGGCTGCCTGGTGGCTACACCTTC.

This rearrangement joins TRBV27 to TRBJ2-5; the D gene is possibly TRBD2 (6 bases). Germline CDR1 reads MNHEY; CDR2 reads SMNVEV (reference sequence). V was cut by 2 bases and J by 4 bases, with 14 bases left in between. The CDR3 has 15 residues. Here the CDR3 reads CASSLIGLALETQYF. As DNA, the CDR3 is TGTGCCAGCAGTTTAATTGGGCTAGCGTTAGAGACCCAGTACTTC.

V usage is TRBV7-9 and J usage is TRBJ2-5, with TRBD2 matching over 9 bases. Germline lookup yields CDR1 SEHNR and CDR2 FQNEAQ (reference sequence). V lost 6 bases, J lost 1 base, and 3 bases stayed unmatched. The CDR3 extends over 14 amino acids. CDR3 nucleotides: TGTGCCAGCAGTTTGACTAGCGGCCAAGAGACCCAGTACTTC. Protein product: CASSLTSGQETQYF.

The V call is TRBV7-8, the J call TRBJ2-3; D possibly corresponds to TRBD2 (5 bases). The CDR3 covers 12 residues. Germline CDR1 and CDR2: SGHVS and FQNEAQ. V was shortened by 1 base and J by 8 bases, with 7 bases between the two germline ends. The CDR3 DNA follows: TGTGCCAGCAGCTTAGACGCGGGTACGCAGTATTTT. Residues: CASSLDAGTQYF. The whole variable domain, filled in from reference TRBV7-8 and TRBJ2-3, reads GAGVSQSPRYKVAKRGQDVALRCDPISGHVSLFWYQQALGQGPEFLTYFQNEAQLDKSGLPSDRFFAERPEGSVSTLKIQRTQQEDSAVYLCASSLDAGTQYFGPGTRLTVL.

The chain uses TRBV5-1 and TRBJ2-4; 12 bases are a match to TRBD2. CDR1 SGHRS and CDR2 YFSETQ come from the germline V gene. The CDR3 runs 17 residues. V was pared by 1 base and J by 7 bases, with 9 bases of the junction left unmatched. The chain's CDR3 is CASSLLTSGGLGNIQYF. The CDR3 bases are TGCGCCAGCAGCTTGTTAACTAGCGGGGGGCTGGGGAACATTCAGTACTTC.

The CDR3 bases are TGTGCCAGCAGCTTACGCTCTGGAAACACCATATATTTT. Protein: CASSLRSGNTIYF. The genes are TRBV7-2 and TRBJ1-3; no definite D call. V was shortened by 2 bases and J by 0 bases, with 2 bases between the two germline ends. Germline V lookup: CDR1 SGHTA, CDR2 FQGNSA. The CDR3 has 13 residues.

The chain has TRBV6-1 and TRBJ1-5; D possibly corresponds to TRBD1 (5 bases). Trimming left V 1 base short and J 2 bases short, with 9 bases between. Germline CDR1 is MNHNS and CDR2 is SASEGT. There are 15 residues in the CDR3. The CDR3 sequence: CASSEGVQGNQPQHF. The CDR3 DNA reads TGTGCCAGCAGTGAAGGCGTACAGGGCAATCAGCCCCAGCATTTT.

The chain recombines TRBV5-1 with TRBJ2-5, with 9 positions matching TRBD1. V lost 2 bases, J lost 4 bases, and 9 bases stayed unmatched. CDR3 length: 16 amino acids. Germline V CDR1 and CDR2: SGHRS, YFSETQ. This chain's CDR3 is CASSFLTGGRGETQYF. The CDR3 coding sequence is TGCGCCAGCAGCTTTTTAACAGGGGGCAGGGGAGAGACCCAGTACTTC. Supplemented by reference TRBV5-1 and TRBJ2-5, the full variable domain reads KAGVTQTPRYLIKTRGQQVTLSCSPISGHRSVSWYQQTPGQGLQFLFEYFSETQRNKGNFPGRFSGRQFSNSRSEMNVSTLELGDSALYLCASSFLTGGRGETQYFGPGTRLLVL.

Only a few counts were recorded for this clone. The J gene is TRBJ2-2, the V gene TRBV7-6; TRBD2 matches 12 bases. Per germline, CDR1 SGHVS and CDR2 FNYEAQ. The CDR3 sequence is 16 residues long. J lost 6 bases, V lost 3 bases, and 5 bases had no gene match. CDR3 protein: CASSFMLAGGPGELFF. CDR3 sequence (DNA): TGTGCCAGCAGCTTTATGCTAGCGGGGGGGCCCGGGGAGCTGTTTTTT.

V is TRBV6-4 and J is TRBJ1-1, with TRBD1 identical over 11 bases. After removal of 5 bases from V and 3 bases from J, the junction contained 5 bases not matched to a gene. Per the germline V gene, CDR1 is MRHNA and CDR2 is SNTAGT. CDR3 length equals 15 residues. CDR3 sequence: CASSPGTGGHTEAFF. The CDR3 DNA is TGTGCCAGCAGTCCCGGGACAGGGGGGCACACTGAAGCTTTCTTT.

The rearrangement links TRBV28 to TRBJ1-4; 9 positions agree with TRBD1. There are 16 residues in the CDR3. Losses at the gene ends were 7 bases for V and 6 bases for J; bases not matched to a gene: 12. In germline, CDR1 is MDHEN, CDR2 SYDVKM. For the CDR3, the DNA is TGTGCCAGCACCATGGGCCCGACAGGGGGGGATGAAAAACTGTTTTTT. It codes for CASTMGPTGGDEKLFF.

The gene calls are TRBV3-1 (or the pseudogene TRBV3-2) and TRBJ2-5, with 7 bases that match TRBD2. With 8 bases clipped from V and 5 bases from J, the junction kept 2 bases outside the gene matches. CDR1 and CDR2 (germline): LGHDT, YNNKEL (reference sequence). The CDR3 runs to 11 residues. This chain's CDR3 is CASGRGETQYF. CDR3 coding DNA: TGTGCCAGCGGGCGGGGGGAGACCCAGTACTTC.

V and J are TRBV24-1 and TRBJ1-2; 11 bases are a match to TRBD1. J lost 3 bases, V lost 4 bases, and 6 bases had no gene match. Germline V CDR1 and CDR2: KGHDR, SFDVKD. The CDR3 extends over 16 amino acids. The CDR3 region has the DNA TGTGCCACCAGTGACGCCGGGACAGGGGGTGACTATGGCTACACCTTC. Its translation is CATSDAGTGGDYGYTF.

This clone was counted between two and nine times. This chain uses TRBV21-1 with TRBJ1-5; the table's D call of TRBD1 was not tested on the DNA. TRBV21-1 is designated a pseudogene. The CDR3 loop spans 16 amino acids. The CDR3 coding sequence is TGTGCCAGCAGCACATCCCGGGACAGTAGCAATCAGCCCCAGCATTTT. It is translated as CASSTSRDSSNQPQHF.

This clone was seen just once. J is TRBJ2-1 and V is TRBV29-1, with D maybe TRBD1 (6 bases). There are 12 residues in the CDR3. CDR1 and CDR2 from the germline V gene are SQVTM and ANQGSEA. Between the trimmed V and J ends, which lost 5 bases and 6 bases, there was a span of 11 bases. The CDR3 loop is CSVLRGSNEQFF. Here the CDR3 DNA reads TGCAGCGTTCTCAGGGGAAGCAATGAGCAGTTCTTC.

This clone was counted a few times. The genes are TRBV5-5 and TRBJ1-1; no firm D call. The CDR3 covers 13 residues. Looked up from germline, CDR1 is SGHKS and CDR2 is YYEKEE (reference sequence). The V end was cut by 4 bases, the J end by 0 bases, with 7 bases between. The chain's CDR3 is CASSRSLNTEAFF. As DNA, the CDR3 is TGTGCCAGCAGCCGTAGCTTGAACACTGAAGCTTTCTTT.

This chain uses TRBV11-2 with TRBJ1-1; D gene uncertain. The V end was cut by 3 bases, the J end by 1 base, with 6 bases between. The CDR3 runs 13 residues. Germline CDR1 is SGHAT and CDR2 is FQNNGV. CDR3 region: CASSFSGNTEAFF. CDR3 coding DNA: TGTGCCAGCAGCTTCAGTGGGAACACTGAAGCTTTCTTT.

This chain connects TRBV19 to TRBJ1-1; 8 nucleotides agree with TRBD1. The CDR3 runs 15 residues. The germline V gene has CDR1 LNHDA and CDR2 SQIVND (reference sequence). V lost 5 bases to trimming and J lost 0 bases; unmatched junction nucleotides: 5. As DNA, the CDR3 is TGTGCCAGTAGTGTGGGACAGGTAATGAACACTGAAGCTTTCTTT. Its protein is CASSVGQVMNTEAFF. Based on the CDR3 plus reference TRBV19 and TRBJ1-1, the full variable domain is DGGITQSPKYLFRKEGQNVTLSCEQNLNHDAMYWYRQDPGQGLRLIYYSQIVNDFQKGDIAEGYSVSREKKESFPLTVTSAQKNPTAFYLCASSVGQVMNTEAFFGQGTRLTVV.

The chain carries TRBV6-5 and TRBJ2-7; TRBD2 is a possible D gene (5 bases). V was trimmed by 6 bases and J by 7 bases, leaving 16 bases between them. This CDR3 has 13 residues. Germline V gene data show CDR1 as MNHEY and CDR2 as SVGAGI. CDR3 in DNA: TGTGCCAGCAGCGAGAGGACCCGAGGGGAGCAGTACTTC. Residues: CASSERTRGEQYF.

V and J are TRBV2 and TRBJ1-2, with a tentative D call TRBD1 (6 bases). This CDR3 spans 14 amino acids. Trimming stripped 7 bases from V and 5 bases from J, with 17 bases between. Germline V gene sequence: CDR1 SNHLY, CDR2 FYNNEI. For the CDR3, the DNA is TGTGCCAGCACCCTTACAGGGTCGGGTTATGGCTACACCTTC. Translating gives CASTLTGSGYGYTF.

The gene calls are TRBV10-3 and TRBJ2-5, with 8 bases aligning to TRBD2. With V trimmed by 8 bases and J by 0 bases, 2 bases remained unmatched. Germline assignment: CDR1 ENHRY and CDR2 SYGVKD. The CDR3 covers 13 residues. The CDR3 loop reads CAIASGYQETQYF. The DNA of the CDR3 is TGTGCCATCGCTAGCGGGTACCAAGAGACCCAGTACTTC.

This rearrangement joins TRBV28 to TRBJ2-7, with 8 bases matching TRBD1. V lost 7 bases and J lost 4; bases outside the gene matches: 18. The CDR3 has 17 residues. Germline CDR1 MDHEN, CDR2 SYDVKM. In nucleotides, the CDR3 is TGTGCCAGCATTTCCCCGGGGACAGGCGGTCGTCTTTACGAGCAGTACTTC. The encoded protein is CASISPGTGGRLYEQYF.

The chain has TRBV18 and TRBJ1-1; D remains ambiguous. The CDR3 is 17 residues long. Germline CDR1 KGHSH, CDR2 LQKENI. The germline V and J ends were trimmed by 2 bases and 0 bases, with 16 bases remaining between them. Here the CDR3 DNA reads TGTGCCAGCTCACCAAACCTTGAGAGTATCATGAACACTGAAGCTTTCTTT. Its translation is CASSPNLESIMNTEAFF. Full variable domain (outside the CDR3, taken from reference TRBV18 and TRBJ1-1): NAGVMQNPRHLVRRRGQEARLRCSPMKGHSHVYWYRQLPEEGLKFMVYLQKENIIDESGMPKERFSAEFPKEGPSILRIQQVVRGDSAAYFCASSPNLESIMNTEAFFGQGTRLTVV.

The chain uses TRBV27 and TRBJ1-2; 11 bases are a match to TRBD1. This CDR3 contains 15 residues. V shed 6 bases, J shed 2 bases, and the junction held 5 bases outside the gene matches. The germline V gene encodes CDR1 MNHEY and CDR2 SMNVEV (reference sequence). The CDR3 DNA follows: TGTGCCAGCAGGTCCCGGGACAGGGGGAACTATGGCTACACCTTC. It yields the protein CASRSRDRGNYGYTF.